Presented here are 22 T cell receptor beta chains from one specimen sequenced in a study of blood T cell repertoires in COVID-19. Profiling relied on immunoSEQ multiplex PCR, and the TCRdb table lists in-frame clones only, not all of them. The data hold 380,000 or so clones, with roughly 88% observed a single time. The material sequenced was PBMCs or T cells enriched from blood (not recorded which). The receptors originated from a woman aged 25 to 39 with acute COVID-19.

The chain joins TRBV6-1 to TRBJ1-5; D is uncertain. V was clipped by 3 bases and J by 5 bases, with 11 bases between them. CDR3 length: 14 amino acids. Germline CDR1 is MNHNS and CDR2 is SASEGT. The CDR3: CASSERGLDQPQHF. CDR3 nucleotide sequence: TGTGCCAGCAGTGAGCGTGGGCTGGATCAGCCCCAGCATTTT.

This sequence joins TRBV10-3 and TRBJ1-4; perhaps TRBD1 as D (6 bases). Germline values: CDR1 ENHRY, CDR2 SYGVKD. Trimming removed 3 bases at V and 7 bases at J, with 15 bases between. This CDR3 has 15 amino acids. The CDR3 nucleotides are TGTGCCATCAGTGAAAGGCAGGGGTTGCGTGAAAAACTGTTTTTT. This encodes CAISERQGLREKLFF.

The V gene is TRBV18, the J gene TRBJ1-4; 10 positions match TRBD1. The CDR3 has 15 amino acids. V lost 2 bases and J lost 7; bases outside the gene matches: 4. Germline CDR1 reads KGHSH; CDR2 reads LQKENI. The CDR3 DNA sequence: TGTGCCAGCTCACCAGGGACAGGGGTTTTTGAAAAACTGTTTTTT. Amino acids: CASSPGTGVFEKLFF.

The rearrangement joins TRBV4-1 to TRBJ2-1; D gene unclear. The ends were cut back, 1 base at V and 6 bases at J, with 7 bases in the middle. The CDR3 loop spans 13 amino acids. Germline loops: CDR1 MGHRA, CDR2 YSYEKL. Here the CDR3 DNA reads TGCGCCAGCAGCCAAGTCGGTATCAATGAGCAGTTCTTC. It codes for CASSQVGINEQFF.

This clone was seen a few times. J is TRBJ2-1 and V is TRBV4-3; possibly TRBD2 for D (5 bases). The CDR3 spans 14 residues. Trimming removed 1 base from V and 5 bases from J, with 9 bases in between. Germline V lookup: CDR1 LGHNA, CDR2 YSLEER. CDR3 in DNA: TGCGCCAGCAGCCAAGGACTGAGGGACAATGAGCAGTTCTTC. Translated, it gives CASSQGLRDNEQFF.

The chain employs TRBV2 and TRBJ1-2; 7 bases agree with TRBD1. The CDR3 has 17 amino acids. J was trimmed by 0 bases and V by 7 bases; bases with no gene match: 14. Germline V lookup: CDR1 SNHLY, CDR2 FYNNEI. CDR3 nucleotide sequence: TGTGCCAGCAAAACAACAGGGGCCTCGGAAGCTAACTATGGCTACACCTTC. Translated, it gives CASKTTGASEANYGYTF.

The chain employs TRBV19 and TRBJ2-7; TRBD1 agrees at 8 bases. The CDR3 has 14 amino acids. J was trimmed by 5 bases and V by 6 bases; bases with no gene match: 9. Germline values: CDR1 LNHDA, CDR2 SQIVND (reference sequence). The CDR3 sequence: CASRRTGSINEQYF. Here the CDR3 DNA reads TGTGCCAGTAGAAGGACAGGGAGCATCAACGAGCAGTACTTC.

The chain couples TRBV13 to TRBJ1-5, with 7 positions matching TRBD1. Germline V gene data show CDR1 as PRHDT and CDR2 as FYEKMQ (reference sequence). V gave up 4 bases and J gave up 6 bases; unmatched junction bases: 3. The CDR3 length is 13 residues. The CDR3 is CASSSDRVQPQHF. CDR3 sequence (DNA): TGTGCCAGCAGCTCCGACAGGGTTCAGCCCCAGCATTTT.

V gene TRBV20-1 combines with J gene TRBJ1-5; a weak D match, TRBD1 (5 bases). The CDR3 has 16 amino acids. CDR1 is DFQATT and CDR2 is SNEGSKA in the germline V gene (reference sequence). The V gene lost 3 bases and the J gene lost 1 base, with 16 bases spanning the gap. DNA of the CDR3: TGCAGTGCTAGTGCTCAGGGAGGAGGCAGCAATCAGCCCCAGCATTTT. Its translation is CSASAQGGGSNQPQHF.

The rearrangement joins TRBV4-2 to TRBJ2-7; tentative D call: TRBD2 (7 bases). The V end lost 4 bases, the J end lost 3 bases, and 19 bases lay between the germline ends. The CDR3 extends over 16 amino acids. Germline V gene sequence: CDR1 LGHNA, CDR2 YNFKEQ. The CDR3 loop is CASSLGGGGGNYEQYF. CDR3 DNA: TGTGCCAGCAGCCTCGGTGGGGGCGGGGGAAACTACGAGCAGTACTTC.

The chain has TRBV2 and TRBJ2-1, with D possibly matching TRBD2 (7 bases). With 8 bases removed from V and 7 bases from J, the gap between germline ends came to 12 bases. The germline CDR1 and CDR2 sequences are SNHLY and FYNNEI. The CDR3 covers 12 residues. The CDR3 DNA follows: TGTGCCAGCGGGGGGGGCCTGAATGAGCAGTTCTTC. Its translation: CASGGGLNEQFF.

The chain couples TRBV6-5 to TRBJ2-3; 7 bases map to TRBD2. CDR1 is MNHEY and CDR2 is SVGAGI in the germline V gene. V shed 4 bases and J 2 bases; nucleotides not matched to a gene: 3. The CDR3 is made up of 14 amino acids. The CDR3 DNA is TGTGCCAGCAGTTCGACTAGCTACACAGATACGCAGTATTTT. It codes for CASSSTSYTDTQYF.

The V and J genes are TRBV29-1 and TRBJ2-7, with D maybe TRBD2 (6 bases). With 7 bases removed from V and 6 bases from J, the gap between germline ends came to 13 bases. Germline-derived CDR1 and CDR2 are SQVTM and ANQGSEA. CDR3 length: 11 residues. Here the CDR3 reads CSAGDFLEQYF. The DNA of the CDR3 is TGCAGCGCTGGGGACTTTCTCGAGCAGTACTTC.

This clone was detected only once. The chain has TRBV9 and TRBJ1-3; tentatively, D is TRBD1 (5 bases). Germline lookup yields CDR1 SGDLS and CDR2 YYNGEE. The CDR3 runs to 17 residues. Trimming cost V 0 bases and J 2 bases, with 15 bases left between them. CDR3 sequence reads: CASSVGPGFSAGNTIYF. In DNA, the CDR3 is TGTGCCAGCAGCGTAGGCCCAGGGTTCTCGGCTGGAAACACCATATATTTT. Full variable domain (outside the CDR3, taken from reference TRBV9 and TRBJ1-3): DSGVTQTPKHLITATGQRVTLRCSPRSGDLSVYWYQQSLDQGLQFLIQYYNGEERAKGNILERFSAQQFPDLHSELNLSSLELGDSALYFCASSVGPGFSAGNTIYFGEGSWLTVV.

The CDR3 DNA reads as TGTGCCAGCAGCTTAGCGGGGGGAGGGGCCCCGAACTACGAGCAGTACTTC. Residues: CASSLAGGGAPNYEQYF. This chain joins TRBV7-9 and TRBJ2-7; 7 bases line up with TRBD2. Germline V gives CDR1 SEHNR, CDR2 FQNEAQ (reference sequence). V was clipped by 0 bases and J by 3 bases; unmatched bases: 11. The CDR3 is 17 amino acids.

This clone showed up just a few times. The chain links TRBV5-1 to TRBJ2-7; 7 bases are a match to TRBD2. Germline CDR1 and CDR2: SGHRS and YFSETQ. CDR3 length equals 14 residues. Trimming cost V 4 bases and J 0 bases; bases outside gene matches: 4. CDR3: CASSRGGSSYEQYF. The CDR3 nucleotides read TGCGCCAGCAGCCGGGGCGGGAGCTCCTACGAGCAGTACTTC.

The chain recombines TRBV6-2 or TRBV6-3 with TRBJ1-5, with TRBD1 as a possible D gene (6 bases). With 6 bases removed from V and 6 bases from J, the gap between germline ends came to 15 bases. The length of the CDR3 is 14 residues. Germline values: CDR1 MNHEY, CDR2 SVGEGT. CDR3 region: CASSSTGLAQPQHF. The CDR3 nucleotides read TGTGCCAGCAGCTCCACAGGGCTGGCTCAGCCCCAGCATTTT.

The rearrangement links TRBV7-8 to TRBJ1-5; 9 nucleotides align to TRBD1. This CDR3 is built from 17 residues. The V and J ends lost 2 bases and 3 bases, in that order; junction bases with no gene match: 8. Germline V gene sequence: CDR1 SGHVS, CDR2 FQNEAQ. In nucleotides, the CDR3 is TGTGCCAGCAGCTTAATAGGGACAGGGCGATCCAATCAGCCCCAGCATTTT. Translated, it gives CASSLIGTGRSNQPQHF.

This clone was found once. The V and J genes are TRBV7-8 and TRBJ1-2; TRBD1 agrees at 9 bases. Germline V gene lookup returns CDR1 SGHVS and CDR2 FQNEAQ. The CDR3 consists of 14 residues. J was trimmed by 7 bases and V by 3 bases; bases with no gene match: 6. The CDR3 spells CASSFATGGVGYTF. Written as DNA, the CDR3 is TGTGCCAGCAGCTTCGCCACAGGGGGCGTTGGCTACACCTTC.

In regard to this clone: The same CDR3 can be traced to other DNA sequences in this sample. The chain joins TRBV2 to TRBJ2-1, with TRBD2 matching over 10 bases. CDR1 and CDR2 (germline): SNHLY, FYNNEI. V lost 4 bases to trimming and J lost 0 bases; unmatched junction nucleotides: 3. The CDR3 has 16 residues. The CDR3 protein is CASSVASGGSYNEQFF. CDR3 DNA sequence: TGTGCCAGCAGTGTGGCTAGCGGGGGCTCCTACAATGAGCAGTTCTTC.

A single count supports this clone. The V call is TRBV19, the J call TRBJ2-7, with a weak D call TRBD1 (5 bases). Germline lookup yields CDR1 LNHDA and CDR2 SQIVND (reference sequence). The germline V and J ends were trimmed by 5 bases and 2 bases, with 16 bases remaining between them. The CDR3 sequence is 15 residues long. For the CDR3, the DNA is TGTGCCAGTAGTCCCGGGTGGGGCAGGACCTACGAGCAGTACTTC. Its translation is CASSPGWGRTYEQYF.

Only one count was recorded for this clone. V and J are TRBV19 and TRBJ1-1; 10 bases are shared with TRBD1. CDR1 and CDR2 from the germline V gene are LNHDA and SQIVND (reference sequence). V trimming: 7 bases; J trimming: 1 base; junction bases outside the gene matches: 3. This CDR3 has 14 amino acids. CDR3 sequence reads: CASIRDRGNTEAFF. CDR3 coding DNA: TGTGCCAGTATTCGGGACAGGGGGAACACTGAAGCTTTCTTT.